Listed below are T cell receptor beta chains from one sample, sequenced in a study of T cells in Graves' hyperthyroidism and ophthalmopathy. In TCRdb, the multiplex PCR reads were re-called with MiXCR into one record per CDR3 protein. This sample carries approximately 480,000 distinct CDR3 sequences, about a fifth of them seen once, and the ten largest clones take around 27%. Specimen: blood. Receptors were obtained from a young man with Graves' hyperthyroidism. CDR3s include the opening cysteine and the closing phenylalanine or tryptophan. A D gene is named only where the DNA matches it firmly. Rows may omit the clone size; those that give it use once, few, many or a size class.

TRBV29-1	few	15	TRBJ1-1	NA	CSVEFLGGGKTEAFF	TGCAGCGTTGAATTCCTAGGGGGAGGTAAGACTGAAGCTTTCTTT
TRBV12-3/TRBV12-4	many	11	TRBJ2-7	NA	CASSIGGEQYF	TGTGCCAGCAGTATCGGAGGCGAGCAGTACTTC
TRBV4-2	few	15	TRBJ2-7	NA	CASSQAPGLDYEQYF	TGTGCCAGCAGCCAAGCCCCGGGACTGGACTACGAGCAGTACTTC
TRBV4-1	NA	17	TRBJ1-1	TRBD1	CASSQDPDRGHSTEAFF	TGCGCCAGCAGCCAAGATCCAGACAGGGGGCATAGCACTGAAGCTTTCTTT
TRBV11-1	many	18	TRBJ1-5	NA	CASSLIFQGMVGNQPQHF	TGTGCCAGCAGTTTGATCTTCCAGGGCATGGTGGGCAATCAGCCCCAGCATTTT
TRBV12-3/TRBV12-4	NA	16	TRBJ2-2	NA	CASGETGSSGGGELFF	TGTGCCAGCGGAGAGACAGGGTCTAGCGGAGGCGGGGAGCTGTTTTTT
TRBV12-3/TRBV12-4	many	15	TRBJ2-5	TRBD2	CASSLGSGGQETQYF	TGTGCCAGCAGTTTAGGTAGCGGGGGGCAAGAGACCCAGTACTTC
TRBV6-4	NA	15	TRBJ1-2	TRBD1	CASSETGEVSYGYTF	TGTGCCAGCAGTGAGACAGGGGAAGTGAGCTATGGCTACACCTTC
TRBV6-2/TRBV6-3	many	11	TRBJ2-5	NA	CASRISETQYF	TGTGCCAGCCGGATTTCAGAGACCCAGTACTTC
TRBV6-1	many	13	TRBJ1-1	NA	CASRGALNTEAFF	TGTGCCAGCAGGGGAGCCCTGAACACTGAAGCTTTCTTT
TRBV5-1	many	15	TRBJ2-2	TRBD2	CASSFSGGSTGELFF	TGCGCCAGCAGCTTCAGCGGGGGGAGCACCGGGGAGCTGTTTTTT
TRBV6-2/TRBV6-3	NA	15	TRBJ2-6	NA	CASSYEASGANVLTF	TGTGCCAGCAGTTACGAAGCCTCTGGGGCCAACGTCCTGACTTTC
TRBV11-2	many	15	TRBJ1-1	NA	CASSLAEGTLTEAFF	TGTGCCAGCAGCTTAGCCGAGGGGACGTTGACTGAAGCTTTCTTT
TRBV6-5	many	13	TRBJ1-1	NA	CASSYVKGSEAFF	TGTGCCAGCAGTTACGTGAAGGGCTCTGAAGCTTTCTTT
TRBV7-8	many	15	TRBJ1-2	NA	CASSPSGIRPGGYTF	TGTGCCAGCAGCCCCTCAGGCATCCGGCCAGGAGGCTACACCTTC
TRBV25-1	NA	16	TRBJ2-5	TRBD2	CASSVFGGRDKETQYF	TGTGCCAGCAGTGTTTTCGGCGGGAGGGATAAAGAGACCCAGTACTTC
TRBV25-1	many	13	TRBJ2-7	TRBD1	CASTGTGVGEQYF	TGTGCCAGCACTGGAACAGGGGTTGGCGAGCAGTACTTC
TRBV7-8	many	15	TRBJ2-7	NA	CASSLARDGAYEQYF	TGTGCCAGCAGCTTAGCCCGGGACGGCGCCTACGAGCAGTACTTC
TRBV28	NA	11	TRBJ1-1	NA	CASSPSGGAFF	TGTGCCAGCAGTCCCTCCGGAGGAGCTTTCTTT
TRBV2	many	13	TRBJ1-5	NA	CASSVTRWEPQHF	TGTGCCAGCAGTGTAACCCGTTGGGAGCCCCAGCATTTT
TRBV28	NA	15	TRBJ1-1	NA	CASSEGGGMNTEAFF	TGTGCCAGCAGCGAAGGGGGTGGGATGAACACTGAAGCTTTCTTT
TRBV24-1	many	15	TRBJ1-2	TRBD1	CATSEPGQGSGGYTF	TGTGCCACCAGTGAGCCAGGACAGGGCTCGGGGGGCTACACCTTC
TRBV27	NA	14	TRBJ1-1	NA	CASSYQSRAAEAFF	TGTGCCAGCAGTTACCAGAGCCGGGCTGCTGAAGCTTTCTTT
TRBV28	many	12	TRBJ1-2	NA	CASNLDSYGYTF	TGTGCCAGCAACCTGGACAGCTATGGCTACACCTTC
TRBV28	NA	14	TRBJ2-3	TRBD2	CASIPSGRDDTQYF	TGTGCCAGCATCCCTAGCGGGCGCGATGATACGCAGTATTTT
TRBV29-1	many	11	TRBJ1-1	NA	CSVEEGYEAFF	TGCAGCGTTGAAGAAGGCTATGAAGCTTTCTTT
TRBV5-1	many	14	TRBJ2-2	TRBD2	CASNPRGETGELFF	TGCGCCAGCAACCCCCGGGGGGAGACCGGGGAGCTGTTTTTT
TRBV12-3/TRBV12-4	few	16	TRBJ2-2	TRBD2	CASSPEVAGYVGELFF	TGTGCCAGCAGTCCCGAGGTAGCGGGGTATGTCGGGGAGCTGTTTTTT
TRBV6-1	many	15	TRBJ2-7	TRBD1	CASSELTGGFYEQYF	TGTGCCAGCAGTGAACTTACAGGGGGCTTCTACGAGCAGTACTTC
TRBV11-2	NA	12	TRBJ1-1	NA	CAGLVGGTEAFF	TGTGCCGGGCTCGTGGGGGGTACTGAAGCTTTCTTT
TRBV11-1	many	15	TRBJ2-2	NA	CASSLDGRNTGELFF	TGTGCCAGCAGCTTAGACGGCAGGAACACCGGGGAGCTGTTTTTT
TRBV7-9	many	13	TRBJ1-1	TRBD1	CASSSPGGTEAFF	TGTGCCAGCAGTTCCCCAGGGGGAACTGAAGCTTTCTTT
TRBV5-5	many	15	TRBJ2-5	NA	CVSSPINPRVETQYF	TGTGTCAGCAGCCCAATTAACCCGCGGGTCGAGACCCAGTACTTC
TRBV20-1	few	13	TRBJ1-1	NA	CSARAGGGVEAFF	TGCAGTGCTAGAGCGGGCGGGGGCGTTGAAGCTTTCTTT
TRBV28	NA	14	TRBJ2-7	NA	CASSPPPEGYEQYF	TGTGCCAGCAGTCCCCCCCCGGAGGGCTACGAGCAGTACTTC
TRBV15	NA	13	TRBJ1-2	NA	CATSRDGLKGYTF	TGTGCCACCAGCAGAGATGGGCTGAAAGGCTACACCTTC
TRBV4-1	NA	15	TRBJ2-7	TRBD1	CASSRGTVLIHEQYF	TGCGCCAGCAGCCGAGGGACAGTCCTCATACACGAGCAGTACTTC